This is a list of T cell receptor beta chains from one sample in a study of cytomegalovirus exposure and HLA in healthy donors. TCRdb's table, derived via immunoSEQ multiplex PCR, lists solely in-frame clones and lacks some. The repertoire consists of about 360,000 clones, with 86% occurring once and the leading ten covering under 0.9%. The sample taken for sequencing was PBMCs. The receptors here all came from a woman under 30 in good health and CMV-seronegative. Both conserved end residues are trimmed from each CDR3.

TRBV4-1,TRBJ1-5,ASSQVEPQPQH
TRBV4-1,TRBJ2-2,ASSQDQYWQGAITGELF
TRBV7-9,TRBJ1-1,ASSFRGGAF
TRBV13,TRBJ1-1,ASSLGGGRNTEAF
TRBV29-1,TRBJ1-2,SVAARGGYT
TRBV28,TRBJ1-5,ASSSPFPYQPQH
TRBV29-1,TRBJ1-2,SVEPGGKRGYT
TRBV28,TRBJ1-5,ASSLPLTPQH
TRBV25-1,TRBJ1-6,ASSEGGGHSPLH
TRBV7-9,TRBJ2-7,ASSPGQGNSYEQY
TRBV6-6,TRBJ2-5,ASSWSSGSSGETQY
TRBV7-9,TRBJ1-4,ASSLTPSEKLF
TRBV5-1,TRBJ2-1,ASSLKTGGGNEQF
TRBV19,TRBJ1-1,ASSSGTGGLRNTEAF
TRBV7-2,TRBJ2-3,ASRWTSGSTDTQY
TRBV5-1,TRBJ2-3,ASSLGASRTDTQY
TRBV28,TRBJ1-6,ATHPGGSPLH
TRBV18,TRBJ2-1,ASSSLYNEQF
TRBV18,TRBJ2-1,ASSPLGQGSSYNEQF
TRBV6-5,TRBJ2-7,ASSQRGPYEQY
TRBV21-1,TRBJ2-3,ASSKAAGGADTQY
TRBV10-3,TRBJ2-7,AISGGRGGYEQY
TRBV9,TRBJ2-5,ASSSHRGGGETQY
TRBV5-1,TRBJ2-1,ASSLAASGGYNEQF
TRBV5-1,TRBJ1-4,ASSLYDRPLKLF
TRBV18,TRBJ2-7,ASSPDRAYEQY
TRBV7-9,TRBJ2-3,ASSLISSGGSTDTQY
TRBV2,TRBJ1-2,AILGGSYGYT
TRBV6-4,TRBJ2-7,ASSDSTGGSYEQY
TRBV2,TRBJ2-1,ASRAGLAGVSNEQF
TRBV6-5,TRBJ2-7,ASSYSRYEQY
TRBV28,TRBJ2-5,ASSSGDREGETQY
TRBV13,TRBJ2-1,ASSLRQSSSYNEQF
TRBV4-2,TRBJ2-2,ASSPGTGATGELF
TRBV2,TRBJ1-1,ASLLGATLNTEAF
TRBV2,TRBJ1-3,ASSGRGAGNTIY
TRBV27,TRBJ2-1,ASSLSLADNEQF
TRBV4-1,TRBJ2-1,ASSQPQPVARSYNEQF
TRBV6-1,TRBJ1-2,ASSEAHLQLGGYT
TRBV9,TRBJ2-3,ASSDPKLRDTQY